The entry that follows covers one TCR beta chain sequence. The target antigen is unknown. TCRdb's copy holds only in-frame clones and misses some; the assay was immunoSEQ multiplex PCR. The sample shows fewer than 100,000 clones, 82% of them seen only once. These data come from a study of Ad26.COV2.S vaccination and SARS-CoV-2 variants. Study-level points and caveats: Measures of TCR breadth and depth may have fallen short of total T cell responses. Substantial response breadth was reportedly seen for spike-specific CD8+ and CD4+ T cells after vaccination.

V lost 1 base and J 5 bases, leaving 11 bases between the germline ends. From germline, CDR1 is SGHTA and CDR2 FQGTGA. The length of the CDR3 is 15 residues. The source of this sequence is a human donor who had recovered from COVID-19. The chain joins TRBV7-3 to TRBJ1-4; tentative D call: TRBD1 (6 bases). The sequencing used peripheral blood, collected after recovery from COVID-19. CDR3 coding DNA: TGTGCCAGCAGCTTAAATAGAGGGGGAAATGAAAAACTGTTTTTT. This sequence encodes CASSLNRGGNEKLFF.